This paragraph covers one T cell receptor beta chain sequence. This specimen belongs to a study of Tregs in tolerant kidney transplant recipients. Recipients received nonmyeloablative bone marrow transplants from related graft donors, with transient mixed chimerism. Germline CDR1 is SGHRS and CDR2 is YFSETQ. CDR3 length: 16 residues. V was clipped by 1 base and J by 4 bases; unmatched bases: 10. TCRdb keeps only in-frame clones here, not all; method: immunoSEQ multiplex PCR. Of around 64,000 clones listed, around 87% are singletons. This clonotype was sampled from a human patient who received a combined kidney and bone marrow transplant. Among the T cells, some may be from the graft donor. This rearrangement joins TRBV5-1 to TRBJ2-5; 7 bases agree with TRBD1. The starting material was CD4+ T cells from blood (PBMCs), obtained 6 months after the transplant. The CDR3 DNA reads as TGCGCCAGCAGCTTGAGGTTTGAGGGGGCTCGAGAGACCCAGTACTTC. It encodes CASSLRFEGARETQYF. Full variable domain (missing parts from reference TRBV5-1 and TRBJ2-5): KAGVTQTPRYLIKTRGQQVTLSCSPISGHRSVSWYQQTPGQGLQFLFEYFSETQRNKGNFPGRFSGRQFSNSRSEMNVSTLELGDSALYLCASSLRFEGARETQYFGPGTRLLVL.